The entry that follows covers one T cell receptor beta chain sequence. Its antigen is still unknown. This sample stems from a study of blood T cells in healthy people across ages. Study-wide background: For every two T cells, template switching captured about one barcoded beta molecule.

Trimming pared 5 bases from V and 1 base from J, leaving 11 bases between. Germline V lookup: CDR1 SGHAT, CDR2 FQNNGV. CDR3 size: 15 residues. A second PCR, run for roughly 7 to 11 cycles, used a sample-barcoded 5' primer plus a J-beta primer mix. Via MiXCR, TCRdb re-called the 5' RACE reads, giving one row per CDR3 protein. The sample has 650,000 to 1,000,000 distinct CDR3 sequences; 35% to 40% are singletons. Points from the study as a whole: Naive and antigen-experienced cells were not separated, limiting conclusive comparison.

The chain combines TRBV11-2 with TRBJ2-2; perhaps TRBD2 as D (6 bases). The clonotype comes from a man between 18 and 29 years old in good health. The sample taken for sequencing was blood. CDR3 residues: CASSGRLENTGELFF. DNA of the CDR3: TGTGCCAGCAGCGGACGACTAGAGAACACCGGGGAGCTGTTTTTT.